These T cell receptor beta chains were read from a single sample in a study of low-dose radiotherapy and immunotherapy resistance in tumors. TCRdb fed the reads into MiXCR, producing one record per CDR3 protein. The sample lists around 90,000 distinct CDR3 sequences; 18% were seen once. The specimen was PBMCs, collected before treatment. Receptors originate from a male donor with prostate cancer. Each CDR3 is given with its conserved first and last residue.

j_gene	v_gene	CDR3aa
TRBJ1-1	TRBV29-1	CSVVGHTNTEAFF
TRBJ2-7	TRBV2	CASSEGRSLADYEQYF
TRBJ2-3	TRBV29-1	CSVVAFSQPTDTQYF
TRBJ2-3	TRBV11-3	CASSLSGVTDTQYF
TRBJ2-3	TRBV5-1	CASSLAAGTDTQYF
TRBJ2-7	TRBV7-2	CASGTAFLREQYF
TRBJ1-6	TRBV5-1	CASSADRGANSPLHF
TRBJ2-3	TRBV20-1	CSAEGLAGRATDTQYF
TRBJ2-2	TRBV20-1	CSALGQVNTGELFF
TRBJ2-7	TRBV19	CASSIDAALGGGMYEQYF
TRBJ1-1	TRBV12-3/TRBV12-4	CASSRTGEAFF
TRBJ1-2	TRBV7-2	CASSLGWTGVGYTF
TRBJ2-1	TRBV4-2	CASSQPGTSGGSAYNEQFF
TRBJ2-1	TRBV2	CASRSARISYNEQFF
TRBJ2-2	TRBV15	CATSGDIGTGELFF
TRBJ2-7	TRBV27	CASNPTGSSYEQYF
TRBJ2-1	TRBV20-1	CSAAGFYNEQFF
TRBJ2-1	TRBV6-1	CASSEPPGLAGGFYYNEQFF
TRBJ1-2	TRBV10-3	CATRGTDYGYTF
TRBJ2-7	TRBV6-2/TRBV6-3	CASSYVHEQYF
TRBJ2-1	TRBV7-2	CASSPGLAGGNNEQFF
TRBJ2-5	TRBV6-1	CASSEAAGTGNGETQYF
TRBJ2-2	TRBV6-2/TRBV6-3	CASSRLAGGPNTGELFF
TRBJ2-3	TRBV4-1	CASSQEKRGGTDTQYF
TRBJ2-2	TRBV5-1	CASSLQGRDTGELFF
TRBJ2-7	TRBV28	CASSFRQGAVSHEQYF
TRBJ1-1	TRBV3-1	CASVVRGGTEAFF
TRBJ2-7	TRBV18	CASSPDASSYEQYF
TRBJ2-7	TRBV27	CASSPRASDPYEQYF
TRBJ1-4	TRBV12-3/TRBV12-4	CASSASGQGRKLFF
TRBJ1-6	TRBV2	CASTGRDNSPLHF
TRBJ2-1	TRBV19	CASSMGGGNNEQFF
TRBJ2-3	TRBV6-8	CASSYGTVGVTDTQYF
TRBJ2-1	TRBV5-1	CASSSDRVGNEQFF
TRBJ1-1	TRBV19	CASSISGGETEAFF
TRBJ2-3	TRBV7-2	CASSRGRGPDTQYF
TRBJ2-3	TRBV25-1	CASSVSTDTQYF
TRBJ2-1	TRBV4-1	CASSQTPTPGQGDEQFF
TRBJ1-2	TRBV3-1	CASSQNAGTGVYGYTF
TRBJ1-2	TRBV6-2/TRBV6-3	CASSSGQHYGYTF
TRBJ2-1	TRBV6-6	CASNGLAGGNEQFF
TRBJ2-2	TRBV6-2/TRBV6-3	CASSLLGLAGVGELFF
TRBJ2-1	TRBV5-6	CASSFSGRVEQFF
TRBJ2-1	TRBV13	CASSLPGGGTSGREDEQFF
TRBJ2-7	TRBV18	CASSPRTGVGEQYF
TRBJ2-7	TRBV4-2	CASSQGQFSYEQYF
TRBJ2-5	TRBV7-2	CASSLAPGSQETQYF
TRBJ1-2	TRBV12-3/TRBV12-4	CASTLDKFYGYTF